What follows describes a single TCR beta chain. Antigen specificity is unknown. The data belong to a study of blood T cells in healthy people across ages. Study context: When template switching was applied, about one barcoded beta molecule was captured per two T cells. Findings and caveats of the study: Any changes in expanded clonotypes were possibly confounded, as donor CMV status remained unknown.

The CDR3 is 14 residues long. Germline values: CDR1 SNHLY, CDR2 FYNNEI. The V segment lost 1 base and the J segment 7 bases; nucleotides outside the gene matches: 5. Combining a sample-barcoded 5' primer with a J-beta primer mix, a second PCR ran for about 7 to 11 cycles. Any given sample supplied a minimum of 3 million CDR3-containing paired-end reads. TCRdb recomputed calls from the 5' RACE reads with MiXCR, one row per CDR3 protein. Of some 1.6 million distinct CDR3 sequences listed, roughly 30% are singletons. The chain recombines TRBV2 with TRBJ1-2; TRBD1 agrees at 8 bases. This sequence was found in a woman younger than 45 in good health. The sequenced material came from blood. The DNA of the CDR3 is TGTGCCAGCAGTGAAGGGCAGGGGGCGAGTGGCTACACCTTC. The encoded protein is CASSEGQGASGYTF.